This entry lists 32 T cell receptor beta chains sequenced from one sample in a study of shared clonotypes between healthy human individuals. Using immunoSEQ multiplex PCR, the repertoire was profiled, and TCRdb retains in-frame clones only, with some absent. The sample yields roughly 1,500,000 clones, around 98% seen once. The material sequenced was naive CD4+ T cells sorted from blood. Subset: CD45RA+ positively selected. These TCRs come from a man aged 25 to 40 in good health.

The CDR3 nucleotides read TGTGCCAGCAGTCGTATAGCGGGAGTACTGAATGAGCAGTTCTTC. Translated: CASSRIAGVLNEQFF. The chain employs TRBV28 and TRBJ2-1, with 9 bases matching TRBD2. CDR3 length equals 15 residues. V shed 5 bases, J shed 7 bases, and the junction held 9 bases outside the gene matches. Germline V CDR1 and CDR2: MDHEN, SYDVKM.

The chain joins TRBV28 to TRBJ2-7; possibly TRBD1 or TRBD2 for D (6 bases each). V dropped 1 base and J dropped 3 bases, with 13 bases sitting between them. The CDR3 totals 15 residues. CDR1 and CDR2 from the germline V gene are MDHEN and SYDVKM. The chain's CDR3 is CASSLLGGENYEQYF. The CDR3 nucleotides read TGTGCCAGCAGTTTATTGGGGGGCGAAAACTACGAGCAGTACTTC.

This clone was detected once. The V call is TRBV10-3, the J call TRBJ2-5, with 8 positions matching TRBD2. The CDR3 is 13 amino acids. With 8 bases clipped from V and 1 base from J, the junction kept 3 bases outside the gene matches. Germline V CDR1 and CDR2: ENHRY, SYGVKD. The CDR3 loop reads CAIGLAVQETQYF. CDR3 coding DNA: TGTGCCATCGGACTAGCCGTCCAAGAGACCCAGTACTTC.

Details on this clone: Other DNA variants within this sample encode the same CDR3. The chain is built from TRBV5-1 and TRBJ2-7; TRBD1 matches 7 bases. The J segment lost 0 bases and the V segment lost 3 bases, leaving 3 bases of the junction unmatched. The CDR3 has 14 residues. Germline V gives CDR1 SGHRS, CDR2 YFSETQ. CDR3 sequence (DNA): TGCGCCAGCAGCTCCTCAGGGGGCTCCTACGAGCAGTACTTC. It codes for CASSSSGGSYEQYF.

V and J are TRBV9 and TRBJ2-1; 8 bases line up with TRBD2. The ends lost 4 bases at V and 8 bases at J; junction bases unmatched: 11. Germline V gene data show CDR1 as SGDLS and CDR2 as YYNGEE. The CDR3 has 15 amino acids. In nucleotides, the CDR3 is TGTGCCAGCAGCTCCCAGCTAGCGGGTCGGGATGAGCAGTTCTTC. It codes for CASSSQLAGRDEQFF.

This clone was seen once. The chain recombines TRBV18 with TRBJ1-2; D call uncertain. Germline values: CDR1 KGHSH, CDR2 LQKENI. CDR3 size: 13 residues. V was clipped by 3 bases and J by 7 bases, with 12 bases between them. The CDR3 coding sequence is TGTGCCAGCTCACCGGACGGAACAGTTGGCTACACCTTC. As protein: CASSPDGTVGYTF.

The CDR3 DNA reads TGTGCCAGCAGCTTGGTTCAGGGGAGGCCAGATACGCAGTATTTT. This gives the protein CASSLVQGRPDTQYF. This sequence joins TRBV5-6 and TRBJ2-3; either TRBD1 or TRBD2 may fit D (6 bases each). The length of the CDR3 is 15 residues. Trimming removed 0 bases from V and 4 bases from J, with 12 bases in between. Germline CDR1 and CDR2: SGHDT and YYEEEE.

V is TRBV2 and J is TRBJ2-3; no clear D gene. V gave up 4 bases and J gave up 2 bases, with 10 bases separating them. The CDR3 totals 14 residues. Germline V gene sequence: CDR1 SNHLY, CDR2 FYNNEI. CDR3 sequence reads: CASSVEDHTDTQYF. CDR3 coding DNA: TGTGCCAGCAGTGTCGAGGACCACACAGATACGCAGTATTTT.

CDR3 DNA sequence: TGTGCCAGCAGCGCCGGGACAGTTGGGACTGAAGCTTTCTTT. Translating it yields CASSAGTVGTEAFF. The rearrangement links TRBV7-3 to TRBJ1-1; TRBD1 aligns across 7 bases. With V trimmed by 5 bases and J by 5 bases, 8 bases remained unmatched. CDR3 length equals 14 residues. CDR1 is SGHTA, CDR2 FQGTGA, per germline.

This chain uses TRBV15 with TRBJ1-2, with D perhaps matching TRBD1 (5 bases). Germline V CDR1 and CDR2: LNHNV, YYDKDF (reference sequence). This CDR3 has 14 residues. V was cut by 3 bases and J by 2 bases, with 10 bases left in between. CDR3 amino acids: CATSRDTRNYGYTF. As DNA, the CDR3 is TGTGCCACCAGCAGGGACACCAGAAACTATGGCTACACCTTC.

This chain connects TRBV30 to TRBJ2-7, with 9 bases matching TRBD2. Germline CDR1 reads GTSNPN; CDR2 reads SVGIG (reference sequence). Losses at the gene ends were 3 bases for V and 7 bases for J; bases not matched to a gene: 16. The CDR3 runs 16 residues. Written as DNA, the CDR3 is TGTGCCTGGAGACGCCGGCGGCTAGCGGGAAGGGGAGAGCAGTACTTC. This sequence encodes CAWRRRRLAGRGEQYF.

The chain uses TRBV9 and TRBJ2-1; 9 nucleotides agree with TRBD2. CDR1 is SGDLS, CDR2 YYNGEE, per germline. Losses at the gene ends were 2 bases for V and 2 bases for J; bases not matched to a gene: 5. The CDR3 spans 16 residues. The CDR3 DNA follows: TGTGCCAGCAGCGTTTCTAGCGGGAAAACCTACAATGAGCAGTTCTTC. Its translation is CASSVSSGKTYNEQFF.

The V and J genes are TRBV2 and TRBJ2-1; D is perhaps TRBD2 (5 bases). Trimming stripped 4 bases from V and 7 bases from J, with 11 bases between. CDR3 size: 13 residues. Per the germline V gene, CDR1 is SNHLY and CDR2 is FYNNEI. The CDR3 protein is CASSVTSWNEQFF. CDR3 nucleotide sequence: TGTGCCAGCAGTGTTACTAGTTGGAATGAGCAGTTCTTC.

V usage is TRBV2 and J usage is TRBJ1-2; D remains ambiguous. The CDR3 is 12 amino acids. CDR1 and CDR2 (germline): SNHLY, FYNNEI. Deletions cut 4 bases from V and 4 bases from J, with 7 bases between. The CDR3: CASSAETYGYTF. CDR3 sequence (DNA): TGTGCCAGCAGTGCTGAAACCTATGGCTACACCTTC.

This clone was observed once. The genes are TRBV7-8 and TRBJ1-1; D is undetermined. The V end was cut by 4 bases, the J end by 4 bases, with 16 bases between. The CDR3 has 15 residues. Germline V gives CDR1 SGHVS, CDR2 FQNEAQ. In nucleotides, the CDR3 is TGTGCCAGCAGCTCCACCGGAGCCCCAGGCACTGAAGCTTTCTTT. It translates to CASSSTGAPGTEAFF.

The CDR3 sequence is CASSYSNSDTEAFF. DNA for the CDR3: TGTGCCAGCAGTTACTCGAATTCGGACACTGAAGCTTTCTTT. This rearrangement joins TRBV6-5 to TRBJ1-1; D is unresolved. The germline V and J ends were trimmed by 0 bases and 3 bases, with 8 bases remaining between them. The CDR3 contains 14 residues. From germline, CDR1 is MNHEY and CDR2 SVGAGI.

The rearrangement links TRBV7-2 to TRBJ1-2, with D possibly being TRBD1 (6 bases). Trimming pared 4 bases from V and 8 bases from J, leaving 14 bases between. Germline loops: CDR1 SGHTA, CDR2 FQGNSA. The CDR3 length is 13 residues. The CDR3 is CASSSKRDRGYTF. Here the CDR3 DNA reads TGTGCCAGCAGCTCAAAGAGAGACAGGGGCTACACCTTC.

CDR3 DNA sequence: TGCGCCAGCAGCCAGGGACTAGCGGGAGCTCCAGATACGCAGTATTTT. This translates into CASSQGLAGAPDTQYF. The chain links TRBV4-3 to TRBJ2-3; 14 bases are a match to TRBD2. CDR3 length: 16 amino acids. V was clipped by 3 bases and J by 4 bases; unmatched bases: 3. CDR1 LGHNA and CDR2 YSLEER come from the germline V gene.

The chain links TRBV28 to TRBJ2-5, with 8 positions matching TRBD2. V lost 5 bases, J lost 2 bases, and 10 bases stayed unmatched. The CDR3 spans 16 residues. From germline, CDR1 is MDHEN and CDR2 SYDVKM. CDR3 DNA sequence: TGTGCCAGCAGTCGACGACTAGCGCTATCTCAAGAGACCCAGTACTTC. This translates into CASSRRLALSQETQYF.

This clone was recorded only once. The chain couples TRBV27 to TRBJ1-5; 10 bases match TRBD1. CDR1 and CDR2 from the germline V gene are MNHEY and SMNVEV (reference sequence). The ends lost 6 bases at V and 2 bases at J; junction bases unmatched: 1. The CDR3 runs to 14 residues. The DNA for the CDR3 is TGTGCCAGCAGGGGGACAGGGGGCAATCAGCCCCAGCATTTT. Amino acids: CASRGTGGNQPQHF.

The chain joins TRBV13 to TRBJ2-3; 10 bases are a match to TRBD2. Germline loops: CDR1 PRHDT, CDR2 FYEKMQ (reference sequence). The length of the CDR3 is 15 residues. The junction had 5 bases not matched to a gene; V was cut back by 5 bases and J by 3 bases. The DNA of the CDR3 is TGTGCCAGCAGCGTAAGGACTAGCGGAACAGATACGCAGTATTTT. Amino acid sequence: CASSVRTSGTDTQYF.

This rearrangement joins TRBV6-1 to TRBJ1-2, with 8 positions matching TRBD1. The CDR3 runs to 13 residues. The junction had 4 bases not matched to a gene; V was cut back by 6 bases and J by 4 bases. The germline V gene encodes CDR1 MNHNS and CDR2 SASEGT. The CDR3 protein is CASRAGGGYGYTF. The CDR3 DNA reads TGTGCCAGCAGGGCAGGGGGCGGCTATGGCTACACCTTC.

The chain carries TRBV6-1 and TRBJ2-7, with D uncertain. The germline gives CDR1 MNHNS, CDR2 SASEGT. The CDR3 totals 11 residues. V lost 6 bases and J 6 bases, leaving 9 bases between the germline ends. The CDR3 nucleotides read TGTGCCAGCAGCCCGACATTCGAGCAGTACTTC. It codes for CASSPTFEQYF.

Concerning this clone itself: The same CDR3 also results from other DNA sequences found in this sample. The V gene is TRBV28, the J gene TRBJ1-2; perhaps TRBD1 as D (5 bases). The CDR3 spans 12 residues. Germline V gene lookup returns CDR1 MDHEN and CDR2 SYDVKM. V lost 2 bases to trimming and J lost 8 bases, with 9 bases between them. The CDR3 sequence is CASSLQGYGYTF. The CDR3 DNA follows: TGTGCCAGCAGTTTACAGGGTTACGGCTACACCTTC.

The chain has TRBV4-3 and TRBJ1-2; D is perhaps TRBD1 (5 bases). Trimming removed 0 bases at V and 4 bases at J, with 9 bases between. The CDR3 runs 14 residues. The germline CDR1 and CDR2 sequences are LGHNA and YSLEER. This chain's CDR3 is CASSQDQGPYGYTF. For the CDR3, the DNA is TGCGCCAGCAGCCAAGATCAGGGACCCTATGGCTACACCTTC.

The rearrangement uses TRBV25-1 and TRBJ2-5; D might be TRBD1 (6 bases). Germline V gene sequence: CDR1 MGHDK, CDR2 SYGVNS. The CDR3 spans 13 residues. V was trimmed by 4 bases and J by 6 bases, leaving 12 bases between them. The CDR3 spells CASSGYREKTQYF. The CDR3 DNA is TGTGCCAGCAGTGGGTACAGGGAAAAGACCCAGTACTTC.

J is TRBJ2-3 and V is TRBV5-1, with TRBD1 as a possible D gene (5 bases). V lost 5 bases and J 0 bases, leaving 13 bases between the germline ends. The CDR3 has 15 amino acids. CDR1 is SGHRS and CDR2 is YFSETQ in the germline V gene. The CDR3 region is CASSATVPSTDTQYF. The CDR3 coding sequence is TGCGCCAGCAGTGCGACAGTCCCTAGCACAGATACGCAGTATTTT.

J is TRBJ2-1 and V is TRBV11-2, with 9 bases lining up with TRBD2. CDR3 length: 19 residues. The V gene's germline CDR1 is SGHAT and CDR2 FQNNGV. The J segment lost 0 bases and the V segment lost 4 bases, leaving 13 bases of the junction unmatched. The CDR3 sequence is CASSSIAGVGRNSYNEQFF. The CDR3 region has the DNA TGTGCCAGCAGCTCGATAGCGGGAGTCGGGCGGAACTCCTACAATGAGCAGTTCTTC. The variable domain in full, completed from reference TRBV11-2 and TRBJ2-1, reads EAGVAQSPRYKIIEKRQSVAFWCNPISGHATLYWYQQILGQGPKLLIQFQNNGVVDDSQLPKDRFSAERLKGVDSTLKIQPAKLEDSAVYLCASSSIAGVGRNSYNEQFFGPGTRLTVL.

The V gene is TRBV6-4, the J gene TRBJ1-2, with 9 bases matching TRBD1. Germline trimming cut 6 bases from V and 5 bases from J; bases unmatched to any gene: 10. Germline loops: CDR1 MRHNA, CDR2 SNTAGT. There are 15 residues in the CDR3. The CDR3 loop is CASSRQGGNVYGYTF. The CDR3 region has the DNA TGTGCCAGCAGCCGACAGGGGGGGAACGTATATGGCTACACCTTC.

This clone has a single count. The rearrangement links TRBV10-3 to TRBJ1-1; 8 positions match TRBD1. This CDR3 region has 14 residues. Trimming at V came to 2 bases and at J to 6 bases, leaving 5 bases not matched to a gene. Germline values: CDR1 ENHRY, CDR2 SYGVKD. CDR3 region: CAISEATGVPEAFF. DNA of the CDR3: TGTGCCATCAGTGAGGCGACAGGGGTTCCTGAAGCTTTCTTT.

On this clone: This CDR3 is also generated by other DNA sequences in the sample. The V call is TRBV2, the J call TRBJ2-5, with 16 bases lining up with TRBD2. The germline CDR1 and CDR2 sequences are SNHLY and FYNNEI. The CDR3 sequence is 15 residues long. V trimming: 3 bases; J trimming: 5 bases; junction bases outside the gene matches: 0. CDR3 in amino acids: CASSEGLAGGETQYF. Written as DNA, the CDR3 is TGTGCCAGCAGTGAGGGACTAGCGGGAGGGGAGACCCAGTACTTC.

The chain combines TRBV29-1 with TRBJ1-2, with D perhaps matching TRBD1 (5 bases). Per germline, CDR1 SQVTM and CDR2 ANQGSEA. The CDR3 consists of 14 residues. With 4 bases removed from V and 1 base from J, the gap between germline ends came to 13 bases. CDR3 loop: CSVGGGRGNYGYTF. Written as DNA, the CDR3 is TGCAGCGTTGGGGGAGGGAGGGGTAACTATGGCTACACCTTC.